This T cell receptor (beta chain) came from a study of T cells in Graves' hyperthyroidism and ophthalmopathy. The study, taken as a whole, reports: Most thyroid clonotypes that were expanded above 0.001 also turned up in blood.

CDR3 length equals 14 residues. Germline CDR1 reads ENHRY; CDR2 reads SYGVKD. V shed 6 bases, J shed 3 bases, and the junction held 4 bases outside the gene matches. What was amplified from RNA transcripts were TCR beta CDR3 regions. Primed by the HTBI set, a first-round RT-PCR was run on the TCR CDR3. TCRdb used MiXCR to reprocess the multiplex PCR reads, holding one entry per CDR3 protein. The data hold fewer than 650,000 distinct CDR3 sequences, with around 15% observed a single time. Comments on this clonotype: As yet, its antigen is unknown.

The sequencing input was blood. The chain employs TRBV10-3 and TRBJ2-5, with 10 bases lining up with TRBD1. The receptor was isolated from a woman in her thirties or forties with Graves' ophthalmopathy. The CDR3 region has the DNA TGTGCCATCAGCTCGACAGGGGGCGAAGAGACCCAGTACTTC. It translates to CAISSTGGEETQYF.